This T cell receptor (beta chain) appears in the sequencing data of a study of cytomegalovirus exposure and HLA in healthy donors. A multiplex PCR was run with 60 Vbeta primers and 13 Jbeta primers. The repertoire was sequenced with immunoSEQ multiplex PCR; TCRdb's copy has only in-frame clones and lacks some. The sample lists 80,000 to 100,000 clones, over 65% occurring once. CDR1 is SGDLS and CDR2 is YYNGEE in the germline V gene. The CDR3 covers 11 residues. Trimming stripped 4 bases from V and 7 bases from J, with 9 bases between. Sequencing used PBMCs. This rearrangement joins TRBV9 to TRBJ2-7, with TRBD2 as a possible D gene (5 bases). This sequence was found in a woman younger than 35 in good health and CMV-seropositive. The CDR3 sequence is CASSHGVEQYF. The CDR3 DNA reads as TGTGCCAGCAGCCACGGGGTGGAGCAGTACTTC.